This T cell receptor (beta chain) was captured by sequencing in a study of CD8 T cells in ankylosing spondylitis. Regarding the study as a whole: Clones tied to disease were said to be significantly enriched in matched ankylosing spondylitis synovial fluid. Ankylosing spondylitis blood seemed to carry a telltale TCR beta motif made of several highly homologous variants.

Trimming at V came to 3 bases and at J to 9 bases, leaving 8 bases not matched to a gene. Germline CDR1 reads ENHRY; CDR2 reads SYGVKD. The CDR3 runs to 15 residues. Quantitative 5'-RACE with molecular barcodes was used to make the TCR beta libraries. TCRdb reprocessed the 5' RACE reads with MiXCR, giving one entry per CDR3 protein. This table holds 150,000 to 200,000 distinct CDR3 sequences, 18% found once. This clonotype was recorded many times. The antigen is undetermined. The chain is built from TRBV10-3 and TRBJ2-3; TRBD1 matches 11 bases. The sequence derives from a male donor aged 5-30 years with ankylosing spondylitis or in good health (not recorded which). Input material: blood, either unsorted or a sorted T cell fraction (not recorded which). The CDR3 nucleotides are TGTGCCATCAGTGATCTGGACAGGGGGCCCCGCACGCAGTATTTT. This codes for CAISDLDRGPRTQYF.